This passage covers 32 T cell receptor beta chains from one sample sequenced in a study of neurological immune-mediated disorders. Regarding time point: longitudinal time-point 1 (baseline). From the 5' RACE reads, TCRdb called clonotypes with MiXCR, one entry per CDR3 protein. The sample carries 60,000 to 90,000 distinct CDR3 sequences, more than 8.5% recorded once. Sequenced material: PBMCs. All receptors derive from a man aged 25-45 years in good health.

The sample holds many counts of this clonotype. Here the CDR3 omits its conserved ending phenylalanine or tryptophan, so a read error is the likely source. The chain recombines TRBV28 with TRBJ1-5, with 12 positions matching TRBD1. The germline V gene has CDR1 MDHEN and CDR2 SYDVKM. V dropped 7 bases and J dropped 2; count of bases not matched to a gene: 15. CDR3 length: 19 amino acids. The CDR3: CASTPPPGQGASGNQPQHL. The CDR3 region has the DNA TGTGCCAGCACCCCTCCTCCGGGACAGGGGGCGTCGGGCAATCAGCCCCAGCATCTT.

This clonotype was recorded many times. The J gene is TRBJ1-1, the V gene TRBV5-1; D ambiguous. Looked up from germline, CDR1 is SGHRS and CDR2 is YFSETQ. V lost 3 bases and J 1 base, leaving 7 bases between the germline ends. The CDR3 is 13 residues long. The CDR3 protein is CASSWTANTEAFF. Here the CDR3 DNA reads TGCGCCAGCAGCTGGACGGCGAACACTGAAGCTTTCTTT. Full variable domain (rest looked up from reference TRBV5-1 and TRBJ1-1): KAGVTQTPRYLIKTRGQQVTLSCSPISGHRSVSWYQQTPGQGLQFLFEYFSETQRNKGNFPGRFSGRQFSNSRSEMNVSTLELGDSALYLCASSWTANTEAFFGQGTRLTVV.

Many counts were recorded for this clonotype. In DNA, the CDR3 is TGTGCCAGCAGCTCTTGGGGTATTAATTCACCCCTCCACTTT. Residues: CASSSWGINSPLHF. The V gene is TRBV5-5, the J gene TRBJ1-6; D gene unclear. Trimming took 3 bases from V and 6 from J, leaving 10 bases between them. The CDR3 contains 14 residues. Germline V gives CDR1 SGHKS, CDR2 YYEKEE (reference sequence).

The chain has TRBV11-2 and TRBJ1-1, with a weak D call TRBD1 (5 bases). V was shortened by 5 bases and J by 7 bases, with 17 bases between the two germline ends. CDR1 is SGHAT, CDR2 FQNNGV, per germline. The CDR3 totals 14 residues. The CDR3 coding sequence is TGTGCCAGCAGCCTGGGTGGAGGGACTGTTGAAGCTTTCTTT. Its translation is CASSLGGGTVEAFF.

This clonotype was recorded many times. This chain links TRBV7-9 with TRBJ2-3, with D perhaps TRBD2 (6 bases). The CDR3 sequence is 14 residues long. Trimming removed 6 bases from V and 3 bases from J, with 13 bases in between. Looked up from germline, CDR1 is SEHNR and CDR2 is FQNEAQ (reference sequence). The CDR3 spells CASREGPNTDTQYF. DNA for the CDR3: TGTGCCAGCAGGGAGGGGCCAAATACAGATACGCAGTATTTT.

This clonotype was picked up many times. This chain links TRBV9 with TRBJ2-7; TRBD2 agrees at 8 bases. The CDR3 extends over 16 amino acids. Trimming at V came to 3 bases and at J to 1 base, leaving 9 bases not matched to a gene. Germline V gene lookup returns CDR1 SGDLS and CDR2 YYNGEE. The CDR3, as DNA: TGTGCCAGCAGCGCTGGAGCGGGAGTGAGTTCCTACGAGCAGTACTTC. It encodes CASSAGAGVSSYEQYF.

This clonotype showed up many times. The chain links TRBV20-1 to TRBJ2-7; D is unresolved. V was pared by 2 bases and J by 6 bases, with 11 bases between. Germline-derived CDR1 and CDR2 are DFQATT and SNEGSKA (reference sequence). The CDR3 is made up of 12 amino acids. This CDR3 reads CSARRPGREQYF. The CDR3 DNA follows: TGCAGTGCTAGAAGACCTGGGCGCGAGCAGTACTTC.

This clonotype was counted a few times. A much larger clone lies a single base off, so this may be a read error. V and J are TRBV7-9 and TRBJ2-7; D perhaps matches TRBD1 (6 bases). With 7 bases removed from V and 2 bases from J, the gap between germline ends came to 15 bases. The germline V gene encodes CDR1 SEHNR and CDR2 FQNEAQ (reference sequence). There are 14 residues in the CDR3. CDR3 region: CASNPPGAPYEQYF. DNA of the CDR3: TGTGCCAGCAACCCGCCAGGGGCCCCCTACGAGCAGTACTTC. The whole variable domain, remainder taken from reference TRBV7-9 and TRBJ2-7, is DTGVSQNPRHKITKRGQNVTFRCDPISEHNRLYWYRQTLGQGPEFLTYFQNEAQLEKSRLLSDRFSAERPKGSFSTLEIQRTEQGDSAMYLCASNPPGAPYEQYFGPGTRLTVT.

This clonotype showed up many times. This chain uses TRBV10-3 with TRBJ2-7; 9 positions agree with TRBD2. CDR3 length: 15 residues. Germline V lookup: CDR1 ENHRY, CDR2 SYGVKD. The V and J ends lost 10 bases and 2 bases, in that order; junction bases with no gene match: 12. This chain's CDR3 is CANAPKAGGPYEQYF. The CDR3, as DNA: TGTGCCAACGCACCCAAGGCGGGAGGGCCCTACGAGCAGTACTTC.

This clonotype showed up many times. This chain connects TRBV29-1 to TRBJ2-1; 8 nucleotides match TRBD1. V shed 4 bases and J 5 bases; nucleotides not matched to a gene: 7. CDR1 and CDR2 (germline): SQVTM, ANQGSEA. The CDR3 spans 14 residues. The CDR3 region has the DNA TGCAGCGTTGGGGAGACAGGGGTCCACAATGAGCAGTTCTTC. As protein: CSVGETGVHNEQFF.

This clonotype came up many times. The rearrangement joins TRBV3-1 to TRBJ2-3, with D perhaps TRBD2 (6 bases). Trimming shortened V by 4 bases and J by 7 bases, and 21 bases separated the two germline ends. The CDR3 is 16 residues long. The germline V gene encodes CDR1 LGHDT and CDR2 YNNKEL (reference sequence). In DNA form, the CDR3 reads TGTGCCAGCAGCCTCGATTTGCAGGAGGGCCGAAATACGCAGTATTTT. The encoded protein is CASSLDLQEGRNTQYF.

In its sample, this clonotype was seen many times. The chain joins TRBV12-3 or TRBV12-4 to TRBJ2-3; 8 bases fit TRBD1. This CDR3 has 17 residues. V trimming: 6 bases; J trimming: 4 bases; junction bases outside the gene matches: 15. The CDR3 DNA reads TGTGCCAGCAGCCCCAAAGTCAGGACAGGGTCGGCAGATACGCAGTATTTT. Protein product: CASSPKVRTGSADTQYF.

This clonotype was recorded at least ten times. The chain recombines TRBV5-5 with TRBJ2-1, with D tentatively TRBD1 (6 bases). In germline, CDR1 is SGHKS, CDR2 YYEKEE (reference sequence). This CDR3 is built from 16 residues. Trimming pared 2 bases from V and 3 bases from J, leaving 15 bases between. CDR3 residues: CASSFNRAEYYNEQFF. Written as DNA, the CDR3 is TGTGCCAGCAGCTTTAACAGGGCAGAGTACTACAATGAGCAGTTCTTC.

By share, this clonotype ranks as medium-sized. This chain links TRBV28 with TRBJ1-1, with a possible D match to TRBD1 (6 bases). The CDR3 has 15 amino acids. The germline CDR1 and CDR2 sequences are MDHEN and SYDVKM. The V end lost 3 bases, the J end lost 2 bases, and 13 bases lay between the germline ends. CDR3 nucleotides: TGTGCCAGCAGTTTTGTTGAACAGGGAAACACTGAAGCTTTCTTT. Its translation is CASSFVEQGNTEAFF.

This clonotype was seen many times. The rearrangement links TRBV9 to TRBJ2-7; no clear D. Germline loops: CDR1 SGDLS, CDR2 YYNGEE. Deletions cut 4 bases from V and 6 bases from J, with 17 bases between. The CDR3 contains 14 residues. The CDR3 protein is CASSPRLTAVEQYF. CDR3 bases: TGTGCCAGCAGCCCGCGCTTGACTGCGGTCGAGCAGTACTTC.

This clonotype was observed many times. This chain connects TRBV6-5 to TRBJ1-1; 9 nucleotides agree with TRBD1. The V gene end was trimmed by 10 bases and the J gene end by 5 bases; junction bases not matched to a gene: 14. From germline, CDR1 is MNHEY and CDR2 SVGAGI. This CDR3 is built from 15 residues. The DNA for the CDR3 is TGTGCCACATCTAGGGGCTACAGGGGGCAAACTGAAGCTTTCTTT. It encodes CATSRGYRGQTEAFF.

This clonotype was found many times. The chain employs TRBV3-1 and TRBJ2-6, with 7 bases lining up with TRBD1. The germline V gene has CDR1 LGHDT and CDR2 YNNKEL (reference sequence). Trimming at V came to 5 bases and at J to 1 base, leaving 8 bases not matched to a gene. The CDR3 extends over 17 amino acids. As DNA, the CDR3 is TGTGCCAGCAGCTCTAGAGGGGGCGCATCTGGGGCCAACGTCCTGACTTTC. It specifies CASSSRGGASGANVLTF.

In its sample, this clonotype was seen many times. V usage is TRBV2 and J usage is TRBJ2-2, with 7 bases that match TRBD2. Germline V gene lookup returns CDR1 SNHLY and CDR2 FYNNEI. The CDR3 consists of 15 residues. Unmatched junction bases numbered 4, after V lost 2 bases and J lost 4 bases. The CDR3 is CASSEMGGTTGELFF. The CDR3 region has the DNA TGTGCCAGCAGTGAAATGGGGGGGACCACCGGGGAGCTGTTTTTT.

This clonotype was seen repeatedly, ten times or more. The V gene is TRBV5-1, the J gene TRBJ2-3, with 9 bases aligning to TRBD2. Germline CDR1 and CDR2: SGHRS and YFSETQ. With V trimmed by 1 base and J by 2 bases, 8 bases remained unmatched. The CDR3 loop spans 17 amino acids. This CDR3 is CASSLNPPSGTTDTQYF. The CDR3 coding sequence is TGCGCCAGCAGCTTGAATCCGCCTAGCGGGACCACAGATACGCAGTATTTT.

The CDR3 region has the DNA TGCAGTGCTAGTGGGCTAGCGGGGGGCCCTAGCACCGGGGAGCTGTTTTTT. Its translation: CSASGLAGGPSTGELFF. The chain is built from TRBV20-1 and TRBJ2-2; 11 positions agree with TRBD2. V was clipped by 3 bases and J by 4 bases; unmatched bases: 10. The length of the CDR3 is 17 residues. The V gene's germline CDR1 is DFQATT and CDR2 SNEGSKA (reference sequence).

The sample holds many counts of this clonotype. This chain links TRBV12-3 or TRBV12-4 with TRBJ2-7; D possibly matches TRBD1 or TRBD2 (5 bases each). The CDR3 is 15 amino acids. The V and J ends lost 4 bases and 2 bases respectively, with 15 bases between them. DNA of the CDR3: TGTGCCAGCAGTTCCAGGGACCATCCTACCTACGAGCAGTACTTC. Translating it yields CASSSRDHPTYEQYF.

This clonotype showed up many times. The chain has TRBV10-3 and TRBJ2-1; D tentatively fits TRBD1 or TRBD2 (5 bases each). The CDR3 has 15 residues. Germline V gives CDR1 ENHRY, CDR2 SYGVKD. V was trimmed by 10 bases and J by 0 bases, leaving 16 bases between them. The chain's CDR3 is CASQPGTGSYNEQFF. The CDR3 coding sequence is TGTGCCAGCCAACCCGGGACGGGCTCCTACAATGAGCAGTTCTTC.

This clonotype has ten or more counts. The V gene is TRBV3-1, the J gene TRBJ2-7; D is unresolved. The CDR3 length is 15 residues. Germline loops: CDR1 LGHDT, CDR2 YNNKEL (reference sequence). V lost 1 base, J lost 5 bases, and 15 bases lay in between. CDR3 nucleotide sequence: TGTGCCAGCAGCCAAGTATCCCTGGGATCCGACGAGCAGTACTTC. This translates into CASSQVSLGSDEQYF.

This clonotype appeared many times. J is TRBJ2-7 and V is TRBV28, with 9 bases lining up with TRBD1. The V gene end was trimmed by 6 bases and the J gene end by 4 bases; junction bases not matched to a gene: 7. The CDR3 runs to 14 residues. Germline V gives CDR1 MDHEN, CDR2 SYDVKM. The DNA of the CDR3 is TGTGCCAGCAGAGAGGGACAGGGACCTTACGAGCAGTACTTC. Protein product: CASREGQGPYEQYF.

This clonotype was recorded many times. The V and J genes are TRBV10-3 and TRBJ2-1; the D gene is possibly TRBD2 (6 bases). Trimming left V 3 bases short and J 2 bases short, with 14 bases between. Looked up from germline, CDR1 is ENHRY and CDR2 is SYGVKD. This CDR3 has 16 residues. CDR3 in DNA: TGTGCCATCAGTGAATCGGGACTGCATGCCTACAATGAGCAGTTCTTC. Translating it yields CAISESGLHAYNEQFF.

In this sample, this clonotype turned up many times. The CDR3 DNA follows: TGCGCCAGCAGCCCAGGTCGTATACTCTACAATGAGCAGTTCTTC. This gives the protein CASSPGRILYNEQFF. The V call is TRBV5-1, the J call TRBJ2-1; no reliable D call. CDR1 is SGHRS and CDR2 is YFSETQ in the germline V gene. V dropped 4 bases and J dropped 3 bases, with 14 bases sitting between them. This CDR3 region has 15 residues.

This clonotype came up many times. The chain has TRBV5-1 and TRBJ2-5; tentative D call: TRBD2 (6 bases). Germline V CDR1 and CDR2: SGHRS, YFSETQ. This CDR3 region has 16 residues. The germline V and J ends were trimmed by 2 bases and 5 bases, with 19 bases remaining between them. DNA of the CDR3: TGCGCCAGCAGCTTAAGGATGACTAGTAACATGGAGACCCAGTACTTC. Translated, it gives CASSLRMTSNMETQYF.

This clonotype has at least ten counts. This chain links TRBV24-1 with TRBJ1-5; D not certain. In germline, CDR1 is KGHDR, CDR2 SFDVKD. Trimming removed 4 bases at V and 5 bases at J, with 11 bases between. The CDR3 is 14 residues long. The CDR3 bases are TGTGCCACCAGTGAGTATAGGGTGGATCAGCCCCAGCATTTT. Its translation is CATSEYRVDQPQHF.

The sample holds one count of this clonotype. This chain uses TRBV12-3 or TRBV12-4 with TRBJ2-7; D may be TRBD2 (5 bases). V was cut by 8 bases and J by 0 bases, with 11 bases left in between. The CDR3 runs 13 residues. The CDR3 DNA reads TGTGCCAGCGGGGTACGGGGCTCCTACGAGCAGTACTTC. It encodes CASGVRGSYEQYF.

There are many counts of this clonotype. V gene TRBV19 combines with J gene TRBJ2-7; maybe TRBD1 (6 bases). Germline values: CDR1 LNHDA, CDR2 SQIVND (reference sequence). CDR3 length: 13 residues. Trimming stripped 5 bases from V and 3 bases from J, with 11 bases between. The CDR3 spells CASSLGTNYEQYF. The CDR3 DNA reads TGTGCCAGTAGTCTCGGGACAAACTACGAGCAGTACTTC. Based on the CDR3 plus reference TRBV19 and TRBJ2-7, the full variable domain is DGGITQSPKYLFRKEGQNVTLSCEQNLNHDAMYWYRQDPGQGLRLIYYSQIVNDFQKGDIAEGYSVSREKKESFPLTVTSAQKNPTAFYLCASSLGTNYEQYFGPGTRLTVT.

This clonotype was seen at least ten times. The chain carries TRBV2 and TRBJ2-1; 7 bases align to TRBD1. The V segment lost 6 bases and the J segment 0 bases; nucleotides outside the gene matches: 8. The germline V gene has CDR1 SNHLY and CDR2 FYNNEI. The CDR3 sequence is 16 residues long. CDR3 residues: CASRGDSPVSYNEQFF. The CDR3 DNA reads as TGTGCCAGCAGAGGGGACAGTCCCGTCTCCTACAATGAGCAGTTCTTC.

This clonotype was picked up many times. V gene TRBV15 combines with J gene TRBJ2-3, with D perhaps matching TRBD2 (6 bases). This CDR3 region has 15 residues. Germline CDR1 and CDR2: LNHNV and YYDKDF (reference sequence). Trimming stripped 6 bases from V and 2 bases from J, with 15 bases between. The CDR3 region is CATRGWREDTDTQYF. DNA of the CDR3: TGTGCCACCAGGGGGTGGAGGGAGGACACAGATACGCAGTATTTT.